This T cell receptor beta chain was sequenced in a study of shared clonotypes between healthy human individuals. Overall study: A donor's plate count was three for CD4 naive and three for CD4 memory; CD8 naive had two and CD8 memory one.

About this clone itself: The antigen remains undetermined.

This CDR3 has 14 amino acids. CDR1 and CDR2 (germline): MGHDK, SYGVNS. V gave up 9 bases and J gave up 4 bases; unmatched junction bases: 5. Every one of the donors was a Caucasian adult that lived in Nashville, Tennessee. Findings and caveats of the study: Depth was large, yet rarefaction showed that sorted-subset sequencing was incomplete. Generally, naive subsets came out with larger estimated richness than memory subsets.

Method: immunoSEQ multiplex PCR; TCRdb's copy keeps in-frame clones and lacks some. The table lists more than 2 million clones, roughly 95% of them singletons, with 0.1% to 0.15% in the top ten. The chain combines TRBV25-1 with TRBJ1-6; 8 nucleotides agree with TRBD1. The sequence derives from a man aged 18-30 years in good health. The sample taken for sequencing was naive CD4+ T cells sorted from blood. Regarding subset: CD45RA+ positively selected. DNA of the CDR3: TGTGCCAGTGGACAGGGAACTTATAATTCACCCCTCCACTTT. This sequence encodes CASGQGTYNSPLHF.